This is a list of T cell receptor beta chains from one sample in a study of T cell repertoires in cytomegalovirus infection. TCRdb re-analysed the reads in MiXCR, keeping a single row per CDR3 protein. The sample lists 550,000 to 850,000 distinct CDR3 sequences, around a third occurring once. These receptors' antigens are unknown. The material sequenced was cultured PBMCs, taken from culture after CMV antigen stimulation. The source is a human donor in good health (CMV status not recorded). Some clones in this sample may be carry-over from other donors' samples. Each CDR3 is given with its conserved first and last residue. A D gene is named only where the DNA matches it firmly. Rows may omit the clone size; those that give it use once, few, many or a size class.

>-|-|TRBJ1-3|TRBV30
TGTGCCTACCTCCTAGGGGTGGAGACTTCTGGAAACACCATATATTTT
CAYLLGVETSGNTIYF
>few|-|TRBJ2-6|TRBV7-9
TGTGCCAGCAGCTCCCCAGGGGACGGGGCCAACGTCCTGACTTTC
CASSSPGDGANVLTF
>once|-|TRBJ1-2|TRBV2
TGTGCCAGCAACGAGGCGGTCTATGGCTACACCTTC
CASNEAVYGYTF
>-|-|TRBJ2-2|TRBV20-1
TGCAGTGCTAGTCGGGGGCAAAGCGGGACCGGGGAGCTGTTTTTT
CSASRGQSGTGELFF
>-|TRBD2|TRBJ2-7|TRBV6-5
TGTGCCAGCAGTACGACTAGCAATCGAGAGCAGTACTTC
CASSTTSNREQYF
>few|-|TRBJ2-4|TRBV5-4
TGTGCCAGCAGCTTGTCGGGGCAGACTAAAAACATTCAGTACTTC
CASSLSGQTKNIQYF
>few|TRBD2|TRBJ2-5|TRBV11-2
TGTGCCAGCAGCTTAAGAGCGGGAGGCAGAGAGACCCAGTACTTC
CASSLRAGGRETQYF
>many|TRBD2|TRBJ2-1|TRBV7-2
TGTGCCAGCAGCTTTGATAGCGGGAGTCGCGGAAATGAGCAGTTCTTC
CASSFDSGSRGNEQFF
>many|TRBD2|TRBJ2-5|TRBV7-9
TGTGCCAGCAGCTTTAGACTAGCTCAAGAGACCCAGTACTTC
CASSFRLAQETQYF
>-|-|TRBJ2-2|TRBV7-8
TGTGCCAGCAGCTTGGAGTTCTCCGGGGAGCTGTTTTTT
CASSLEFSGELFF
>few|-|TRBJ1-1|TRBV7-6
TGTGCCAGCAGCCGTCGGGACGGCGAGCTCACTGAAGCTTTCTTT
CASSRRDGELTEAFF
>-|-|TRBJ2-2|TRBV11-3
TGTGCCAGCAGCCTTGCGCCCGACACCGGGGAGCTGTTTTTT
CASSLAPDTGELFF
>-|TRBD1|TRBJ2-4|TRBV7-3
TGTGCCAGCAGCTTAAGGGACAGAGAAAACATTCAGTACTTC
CASSLRDRENIQYF
>few|-|TRBJ1-1|TRBV29-1
TGCAGCGTTGAAGGAGGGTCTCGGGTTTTCTTT
CSVEGGSRVFF
>few|-|TRBJ1-1|TRBV6-2/TRBV6-3
TGTGCCAGCGGACCCTCACCCCCTGCGGCTTTCTTT
CASGPSPPAAFF
>-|TRBD1|TRBJ1-6|TRBV5-4
TGTGCCAGCAGCTTCCGGGACAGGGATAATTCACCCCTCCACTTT
CASSFRDRDNSPLHF
>many|-|TRBJ2-4|TRBV7-2
TGTGCCAGCAGCTTAGAGGCCGAAAACATTCAGTACTTC
CASSLEAENIQYF
>-|TRBD1|TRBJ1-2|TRBV7-2
TGTGCCAGCAGATTGGACAGGGTCTATGGCTACACCTTC
CASRLDRVYGYTF
>few|-|TRBJ1-3|TRBV7-8
TGTGCCAGCAGCTTAGTGGTCGCAGGGGTCGCTGGAAACACCATATATTTT
CASSLVVAGVAGNTIYF
>-|-|TRBJ2-1|TRBV6-6
TGTGCCAGCAGCCGAAAGACTCCGCTCTCCTACAATGAGCAGTTCTTC
CASSRKTPLSYNEQFF
>-|-|TRBJ2-7|TRBV7-2
TGTGCCAGCAGCTTAGATCGAACTATCTACTACGAGCAGTACTTC
CASSLDRTIYYEQYF
>-|-|TRBJ2-7|TRBV6-5
TGTGCCAGCAGTTATATCAGGGGAACCTCCGCCGAGCAGTACTTC
CASSYIRGTSAEQYF
>-|-|TRBJ2-1|TRBV19
TGTGCCAGTAGGCCCTTGAGGGGGGGCGATCCCACCTACAATGAGCAGTTCTTC
CASRPLRGGDPTYNEQFF
>-|-|TRBJ1-2|TRBV12-3/TRBV12-4
TGTGCCAGCACTATGGGACGATTCCACTATGGCTACACCTTC
CASTMGRFHYGYTF
>few|-|TRBJ2-7|TRBV12-3/TRBV12-4
TGTGCCAGCGCAGGGGCGGTGAGGCCCTACGAGCAGTACTTC
CASAGAVRPYEQYF
>few|-|TRBJ1-4|TRBV6-2/TRBV6-3
TGTGCCAGCAGTTACTCTGGGACGGACCTTAATGAAAAACTGTTTTTT
CASSYSGTDLNEKLFF
>many|-|TRBJ2-7|TRBV7-2
TGTGCCAGCAGCTTAGTTGCGATCTCCTACGAGCAGTACTTC
CASSLVAISYEQYF
>many|-|TRBJ2-7|TRBV7-2
TGTGCCAGCAGCTCCCAGGGCATAAGCTCCTACGAGCAGTACTTC
CASSSQGISSYEQYF
>-|-|TRBJ2-1|TRBV29-1
TGCAGCACTTTCGGACAGGGAGGGACGGGTGAGCAGTTCTTC
CSTFGQGGTGEQFF
>-|-|TRBJ2-7|TRBV7-4
TGTGCCAGCAGCGGCAGCTCTGACGAGCAGTACTTC
CASSGSSDEQYF
>few|-|TRBJ1-2|TRBV3-1
TGTGCCAGCAGCCAAGCGGCTGATGGCTACACCTTC
CASSQAADGYTF
>-|TRBD2|TRBJ2-1|TRBV29-1
TGCAGCGTTACTCCGGGGGGGGGGTTCTACAATGAGCAGTTCTTC
CSVTPGGGFYNEQFF
>few|TRBD2|TRBJ2-5|TRBV10-3
TGTGCCATCAGTCCAGCGGGGGGGCCGGAGACCCAGTACTTC
CAISPAGGPETQYF
>-|-|TRBJ1-1|TRBV12-5
TGTGCTAGTGTCCCACGGGGCACAAGTGGGACTGAAGCTTTCTTT
CASVPRGTSGTEAFF
>many|-|TRBJ2-3|TRBV7-8
TGTGCCAGCAGTCCTGGGGTGGTTGATACGCAGTATTTT
CASSPGVVDTQYF
>-|TRBD2|TRBJ2-7|TRBV7-2
TGTGCCAGCAGCCCTGGGACTAACCTAAGGCAGTACTTC
CASSPGTNLRQYF
>-|-|TRBJ1-5|TRBV6-6
TGTGCCAGCAGTTACTCGAATAGGCCTTATAGCAATCAGCCCCAGCATTTT
CASSYSNRPYSNQPQHF
>many|-|TRBJ1-5|TRBV7-2
TGTGCCAGCAGCTCGCTGCGGGTTCCCAATCAGCCCCAGCATTTT
CASSSLRVPNQPQHF
>-|TRBD1|TRBJ2-3|TRBV6-6
TGTGCCAGCAGACGTGACAGGGGTCTCACAGATACGCAGTATTTT
CASRRDRGLTDTQYF
>-|TRBD1|TRBJ2-1|TRBV5-5
TGTGCCAGCAGCCCTCGCCCGGACAGGGGCGATGAGCAGTTCTTC
CASSPRPDRGDEQFF
>-|TRBD2|TRBJ2-1|TRBV7-9
TGTGCCAGCAGCGTAGATCTAGCGGGAAGCGATGAGCAGTTCTTC
CASSVDLAGSDEQFF
>-|TRBD2|TRBJ2-1|TRBV4-1
TGCGCCAGCAGCGTTAGCGGGGGGGCCCCGAATGAGCAGTTCTTC
CASSVSGGAPNEQFF